This T cell receptor beta chain was documented in a study of shared clonotypes between healthy human individuals. In the study overall: Researchers assigned three CD4 naive, three CD4 memory, two CD8 naive and one CD8 memory plate to each donor.

Germline CDR1 and CDR2: SEHNR and FQNEAQ (reference sequence). CDR3 length: 14 amino acids. Unmatched junction bases numbered 3, after V lost 3 bases and J lost 1 base. When replicate PCRs were run on sorted subsets, they used about 200 ng DNA, about 30,000 T cell genomes. Data came from immunoSEQ multiplex PCR; TCRdb stores just in-frame clones and leaves some out. The sample records roughly 2,000,000 clones, roughly 95% being singletons. Only CD45RO-negative cells positively selected for CCR7 counted as naive CD8 cells, so terminally differentiated effector memory CD45RA+ cells were excluded. The sequencing input was naive CD8+ T cells sorted from blood. The receptor's source is a man aged 18 to 29 in good health. The V gene is TRBV7-9, the J gene TRBJ2-7, with 7 bases that match TRBD2. The chain's CDR3 is CASSFLADSYEQYF. The CDR3 bases are TGTGCCAGCAGCTTCCTAGCGGATTCCTACGAGCAGTACTTC. Filled out from reference TRBV7-9 and TRBJ2-7, the complete variable domain reads DTGVSQNPRHKITKRGQNVTFRCDPISEHNRLYWYRQTLGQGPEFLTYFQNEAQLEKSRLLSDRFSAERPKGSFSTLEIQRTEQGDSAMYLCASSFLADSYEQYFGPGTRLTVT.